This TCR beta chain was obtained from a study of T-cell reconstitution after alpha-beta-depleted transplantation in children. Study results and caveats: Diversity and T-cell counts at one year after transplant derived mostly from new T cells.

This clonotype was observed a few times. Its antigen is not known. This sample's TCRbeta library carried unique molecular identifier barcodes. TCRdb ran MiXCR on the PCR reads and lists one entry per CDR3 protein. This sample has under 400,000 distinct CDR3 sequences, with 23% found just once. This CDR3 contains 15 residues. The V and J ends lost 1 base and 3 bases respectively, with 13 bases between them. The receptor's source is a male patient younger than 18 who had a stem cell transplant for acute lymphoblastic leukemia, so the T cells may come from the graft donor. Sequencing used PBMCs, mostly from graft donor cells, obtained 180 days after TCRalphabeta/CD19-depleted stem cell transplant. The chain recombines TRBV12-3 or TRBV12-4 with TRBJ2-7; D is possibly TRBD1 (6 bases). CDR3 in DNA: TGTGCCAGCAGTTTAGGGACGACAGGCTACTACGAGCAGTACTTC. Encoded protein: CASSLGTTGYYEQYF.